These 5 T cell receptor beta chains share one sample of origin, sequenced in a study of blood T cells in healthy people across ages. The second PCR ran about 6 to 12 cycles with a sample-barcoded 5' primer and J-beta primers. TCRdb re-called the 5' RACE reads through MiXCR, storing one row per CDR3 protein. In the table there are about 560,000 distinct CDR3 sequences, about 27% of which are singletons. This sample also belongs to another study, concerning T cells of mothers and their children.

Material: blood. These receptors were obtained from a boy between 2 and 10 years old in good health.

This clonotype was seen more than once but under ten times. A much more abundant neighbour one base away suggests this may be a read error. In DNA, the CDR3 is TGTGCCAGCAGTCGGGGCGGCGGAGGTAATGAAAAACCGTTTTTT. Translated: CASSRGGGGNEKPFF. V usage is TRBV6-1 and J usage is TRBJ1-4; the D gene is possibly TRBD1 (5 bases). Germline values: CDR1 MNHNS, CDR2 SASEGT. CDR3 length: 15 amino acids.

This clonotype has just a few counts. V usage is TRBV4-3 and J usage is TRBJ2-2; 13 bases match TRBD2. This CDR3 contains 18 residues. Losses at the gene ends were 3 bases for V and 7 bases for J; bases not matched to a gene: 11. Germline loops: CDR1 LGHNA, CDR2 YSLEER. Here the CDR3 DNA reads TGCGCCAGCAGCCACTTACTAGCGGGAGGGCCAAACGGCGGGGAGCTGTTTTTT. It encodes CASSHLLAGGPNGGELFF.

The CDR3 is CASSADLYNEQFF. As DNA, the CDR3 is TGTGCCAGCAGTGCGGACCTCTACAATGAGCAGTTCTTC. V usage is TRBV25-1 and J usage is TRBJ2-1; no clear D gene. CDR1 is MGHDK and CDR2 is SYGVNS in the germline V gene. The CDR3 contains 13 residues. The V end was cut by 4 bases, the J end by 3 bases, with 7 bases between.

This clonotype has just a few counts. The J gene is TRBJ2-7, the V gene TRBV7-6, with 7 bases lining up with TRBD2. The closer fit of TRBJ2-1 to the DNA end suggests the J call may be wrong. This CDR3 is 15 amino acids long. Germline values: CDR1 SGHVS, CDR2 FNYEAQ. CDR3 residues: CASSVRDYPKNEQFF. In DNA, the CDR3 is TGTGCCAGCAGCGTCCGGGACTATCCGAAAAATGAGCAGTTCTTC.

This clonotype was seen only a few times. The chain couples TRBV11-2 to TRBJ2-7; 9 bases map to TRBD1. V shed 4 bases, J shed 7 bases, and the junction held 11 bases outside the gene matches. There are 15 residues in the CDR3. Germline V gene sequence: CDR1 SGHAT, CDR2 FQNNGV. The CDR3 sequence is CASSSIRDRAKEQYF. CDR3 coding DNA: TGTGCCAGCAGCTCCATCCGGGACAGGGCGAAGGAGCAGTACTTC.